This passage covers 10 T cell receptor beta chains from one sample sequenced in a study of blood T cells in healthy people across ages (dated by TCRdb to 2013 to 2016). Receptor libraries were prepared by 5' RACE. Sequencing instrument: Illumina HiSeq 2500. The second PCR ran for roughly 6 to 11 cycles and used a J-beta primer mix along with a sample-barcoded 5' primer. Using fastp trimming at Q25 and MiXCR clonotype assembly, TCRdb reanalyzed the public sequencing data and kept in-frame beta chains. Rows are combined by CDR3 protein, so each entry shows the most common genes and DNA. Present in this sample are hundreds of thousands of distinct CDR3 sequences, 40% to 50% of which were seen just once. The ten top clones hold around 21% of the sample. Material: blood. The receptors here all came from a man aged 55 to 70 in good health.

In its sample, this clonotype was seen a few times. The gene calls are TRBV18 and TRBJ2-6, with TRBD1 as a possible D gene (5 bases). The V gene's germline CDR1 is KGHSH and CDR2 LQKENI. The CDR3 is 16 amino acids. Trimming pared 5 bases from V and 0 bases from J, leaving 11 bases between. CDR3 nucleotides: TGTGCCAGCTCAGCAACAGGAAGCTCTGGGGCCAACGTCCTGACTTTC. This codes for CASSATGSSGANVLTF.

The V gene is TRBV28, the J gene TRBJ1-5; the D gene is possibly TRBD1 (6 bases). Per germline, CDR1 MDHEN and CDR2 SYDVKM. V was shortened by 2 bases and J by 11 bases, with 19 bases between the two germline ends. CDR3 length equals 15 residues. The CDR3, as DNA: TGTGCCAGCAGTTTAGGAAAGGGGGGGAAAGCGGCCCAGCATTTT. Translation: CASSLGKGGKAAQHF.

In DNA, the CDR3 is TGCGCCAGCAGCAAGGACAGGGCTAGCACAGATACGCAGTATTTT. As protein: CASSKDRASTDTQYF. This chain links TRBV5-1 with TRBJ2-3; 8 nucleotides agree with TRBD1. J gave up 0 bases and V 4 bases, and 4 bases lay outside the gene matches. The germline CDR1 and CDR2 sequences are SGHRS and YFSETQ. This CDR3 is 15 amino acids long.

The CDR3 coding sequence is TGTGCCAGCAGTTACACCGGGGTTGAGACCCAGTACTTC. Translation gives CASSYTGVETQYF. The chain recombines TRBV6-2 or TRBV6-3 with TRBJ2-5, with a tentative D call TRBD2 (5 bases). The ends were cut back, 2 bases at V and 5 bases at J, with 9 bases in the middle. Per the germline V gene, CDR1 is MNHEY and CDR2 is SVGEGT. CDR3 length: 13 residues.

This clonotype was detected ten times or more. This chain uses TRBV12-3 or TRBV12-4 with TRBJ2-5, with D uncertain. The CDR3 length is 11 residues. With 6 bases removed from V and 5 bases from J, the gap between germline ends came to 7 bases. The CDR3 sequence: CASSFRETQYF. The CDR3 DNA sequence: TGTGCCAGCAGCTTTAGGGAGACCCAGTACTTC.

V gene TRBV10-3 combines with J gene TRBJ2-5; D gene unclear. Looked up from germline, CDR1 is ENHRY and CDR2 is SYGVKD. The CDR3 has 14 residues. Trimming removed 0 bases at V and 2 bases at J, with 7 bases between. CDR3 sequence: CAISESEQQETQYF. The CDR3 region has the DNA TGTGCCATCAGTGAGTCGGAACAGCAAGAGACCCAGTACTTC.

Turning to this clonotype: At one end the junction does not follow the germline gene, possibly because of a read error. The chain has TRBV7-2 and TRBJ2-1, with D perhaps TRBD2 (5 bases). Germline V gene lookup returns CDR1 SGHTA and CDR2 FQGNSA. The CDR3 is 14 residues long. DNA of the CDR3: TGTGCCAGCAGCTGGACTCTCTCCAGCAATGAGCGGTTCTTC. This sequence encodes CASSWTLSSNERFF.

This chain joins TRBV7-9 and TRBJ2-1, with TRBD1 identical over 12 bases. Germline CDR1 SEHNR, CDR2 FQNEAQ (reference sequence). This CDR3 comprises 15 residues. J was trimmed by 9 bases and V by 4 bases; bases with no gene match: 7. The chain's CDR3 is CASSSRDRGLGEQFF. The CDR3 DNA is TGTGCCAGCAGCTCCCGGGACAGGGGGCTTGGTGAGCAGTTCTTC.

The J gene is TRBJ2-1, the V gene TRBV10-3, with 10 bases aligning to TRBD2. With V trimmed by 4 bases and J by 0 bases, 3 bases remained unmatched. Germline loops: CDR1 ENHRY, CDR2 SYGVKD. The CDR3 has 16 residues. As DNA, the CDR3 is TGTGCCATCAGTGCTCCTAGCGGGGGCTCCTACAATGAGCAGTTCTTC. The encoded protein is CAISAPSGGSYNEQFF.

This clonotype has more than one count but fewer than ten. J is TRBJ2-3 and V is TRBV10-3, with a weak D call TRBD1 (6 bases). Germline V gene lookup returns CDR1 ENHRY and CDR2 SYGVKD. V lost 10 bases and J lost 6, with 17 bases in between. This CDR3 has 13 residues. The CDR3 region has the DNA TGTGCCAAATCGACAGGCCTTCGGGATACGCAGTATTTT. This codes for CAKSTGLRDTQYF.